The source of this TCR beta chain is a study of blood T cell repertoires in COVID-19. Across the study: Researchers got acute and convalescent COVID-19 samples from the United States, Italy and Spain. Nucleic acid was either cDNA or gDNA, and it came from T cells, B-cell-depleted T cells, or PBMCs.

TCRdb's table, derived via immunoSEQ multiplex PCR, lists solely in-frame clones and lacks some. The sample carries about 270,000 clones, approximately 80% recorded once. The germline CDR1 and CDR2 sequences are SGHRS and YFSETQ. The V segment lost 6 bases and the J segment 0 bases; nucleotides outside the gene matches: 5. The CDR3 is 15 residues long. V usage is TRBV5-1 and J usage is TRBJ2-1; 8 nucleotides match TRBD1. This clonotype originated in a woman aged 60-75 years with active or convalescent COVID-19. Specimen: peripheral blood. CDR3 region: CASNQQGVSYNEQFF. CDR3 bases: TGCGCCAGCAATCAACAGGGGGTCTCCTACAATGAGCAGTTCTTC. The variable domain in full, with the rest retrieved from reference TRBV5-1 and TRBJ2-1, is KAGVTQTPRYLIKTRGQQVTLSCSPISGHRSVSWYQQTPGQGLQFLFEYFSETQRNKGNFPGRFSGRQFSNSRSEMNVSTLELGDSALYLCASNQQGVSYNEQFFGPGTRLTVL.